One and the same sample provided the 14 T cell receptor beta chains below, sequenced in a study of blood T cell repertoires in COVID-19. Data came from immunoSEQ multiplex PCR; TCRdb stores just in-frame clones and leaves some out. The sample has around 250,000 clones; roughly 81% are singletons. The sequenced sample was PBMCs or T cells enriched from blood (not recorded which). These receptors were taken from a woman in her 50s who had been exposed to COVID-19.

The chain has TRBV11-2 and TRBJ1-3, with D unresolved. This CDR3 has 13 residues. The germline V gene has CDR1 SGHAT and CDR2 FQNNGV. With 4 bases removed from V and 6 bases from J, the gap between germline ends came to 10 bases. As DNA, the CDR3 is TGTGCCAGCAGCTACCGCGGGGTAAACACCATATATTTT. This translates into CASSYRGVNTIYF.

This clone was recorded only once. The chain employs TRBV5-6 and TRBJ2-1, with 7 bases matching TRBD1. This CDR3 comprises 17 residues. After removal of 6 bases from V and 1 base from J, the junction contained 13 bases not matched to a gene. Germline lookup yields CDR1 SGHDT and CDR2 YYEEEE. In nucleotides, the CDR3 is TGTGCCAGCACCAGGGGGATGACCCAGGGGTCCTACAATGAGCAGTTCTTC. Its protein is CASTRGMTQGSYNEQFF.

CDR3 residues: CASSLRQENQPQHF. In DNA, the CDR3 is TGTGCCAGCAGTTTACGACAGGAGAATCAGCCCCAGCATTTT. This chain links TRBV6-6 with TRBJ1-5; possible D gene TRBD1, 6 bases. V was clipped by 4 bases and J by 4 bases, with 11 bases between them. The CDR3 is made up of 14 amino acids. Germline CDR1 is MNHNY and CDR2 is SVGAGI (reference sequence).

The rearrangement uses TRBV6-5 and TRBJ2-2; no reliable D call. Trimming cost V 5 bases and J 1 base, with 11 bases left between them. Germline V lookup: CDR1 MNHEY, CDR2 SVGAGI. The length of the CDR3 is 15 residues. The CDR3 loop is CASSPVSLNTGELFF. As DNA, the CDR3 is TGTGCCAGCAGTCCAGTTAGCCTGAACACCGGGGAGCTGTTTTTT.

The chain carries TRBV27 and TRBJ2-7; D ambiguous. The CDR3 is 13 amino acids. CDR1 and CDR2 from the germline V gene are MNHEY and SMNVEV (reference sequence). Deletions cut 5 bases from V and 2 bases from J, with 10 bases between. The CDR3 DNA follows: TGTGCCAGCAGTCAGAATGGAGCCTACGAGCAGTACTTC. The encoded protein is CASSQNGAYEQYF.

The rearrangement joins TRBV6-6 to TRBJ1-5; D unclear. The CDR3 spans 13 residues. The germline CDR1 and CDR2 sequences are MNHNY and SVGAGI (reference sequence). V lost 5 bases, J lost 7 bases, and 12 bases lay in between. The CDR3 region has the DNA TGTGCCAGCAGTCTCCGGGAGCGCCAGCCCCAGCATTTT. This sequence encodes CASSLRERQPQHF.

The V gene is TRBV5-1, the J gene TRBJ2-7; 8 positions agree with TRBD2. This CDR3 region has 17 residues. CDR1 SGHRS and CDR2 YFSETQ come from the germline V gene. The J segment lost 3 bases and the V segment lost 0 bases, leaving 11 bases of the junction unmatched. The CDR3 coding sequence is TGCGCCAGCAGCTTGGCCACGGGGGGGAGGACTCTCTACGAGCAGTACTTC. It translates to CASSLATGGRTLYEQYF.

The genes are TRBV7-3 and TRBJ2-3; TRBD2 matches at 13 bases. V was pared by 5 bases and J by 1 base, with 3 bases of the junction left unmatched. Per germline, CDR1 SGHTA and CDR2 FQGTGA. The CDR3 runs 16 residues. CDR3 bases: TGTGCCAGCAGCCGGGGACTAGCGGGGCGCACAGATACGCAGTATTTT. Translating gives CASSRGLAGRTDTQYF.

This clone occurred once. This chain uses TRBV9 with TRBJ2-1; D remains unclear. CDR3 size: 12 residues. V was cut by 0 bases and J by 12 bases, with 10 bases left in between. Germline CDR1 reads SGDLS; CDR2 reads YYNGEE. For the CDR3, the DNA is TGTGCCAGCAGCGTAGGTGAGGTCGGGCAGTTCTTC. This sequence encodes CASSVGEVGQFF.

The chain carries TRBV7-8 and TRBJ1-2; D not resolved. Germline V lookup: CDR1 SGHVS, CDR2 FQNEAQ. Trimming removed 1 base from V and 8 bases from J, with 11 bases in between. This CDR3 spans 13 amino acids. The CDR3 loop is CASSLGEATGYTF. CDR3 sequence (DNA): TGTGCCAGCAGCTTAGGGGAGGCTACGGGCTACACCTTC.

The chain uses TRBV6-4 and TRBJ2-1, with 15 bases fitting TRBD2. This CDR3 has 16 amino acids. V was clipped by 5 bases and J by 8 bases; unmatched bases: 7. Germline values: CDR1 MRHNA, CDR2 SNTAGT. CDR3 nucleotide sequence: TGTGCCAGCAGTCGGACTAGCGGGGGGGCTAGTCATGAGCAGTTCTTC. This gives the protein CASSRTSGGASHEQFF.

This chain joins TRBV6-5 and TRBJ2-1, with D uncertain. V dropped 8 bases and J dropped 0 bases, with 14 bases sitting between them. The CDR3 is made up of 15 amino acids. Germline loops: CDR1 MNHEY, CDR2 SVGAGI. Here the CDR3 reads CASFPRSASYNEQFF. Written as DNA, the CDR3 is TGTGCCAGCTTCCCTCGGAGTGCCTCCTACAATGAGCAGTTCTTC.

This clone has more than one count but fewer than ten. The chain carries TRBV5-1 and TRBJ1-5, with 7 bases fitting TRBD1. Trimming cost V 4 bases and J 5 bases; bases outside gene matches: 9. From germline, CDR1 is SGHRS and CDR2 YFSETQ. This CDR3 has 15 amino acids. This CDR3 is CASSRTGDSYQPQHF. Here the CDR3 DNA reads TGCGCCAGCAGCCGTACAGGGGATAGTTATCAGCCCCAGCATTTT.

This sequence joins TRBV5-4 and TRBJ2-1; perhaps TRBD2 as D (7 bases). This CDR3 spans 14 amino acids. Trimming pared 1 base from V and 9 bases from J, leaving 14 bases between. Germline V CDR1 and CDR2: SGHNT, YYREEE (reference sequence). CDR3 nucleotide sequence: TGTGCCAGCAGCTTGCTAGGGGGGAGGGGTGAGCAGTTCTTC. Translation gives CASSLLGGRGEQFF. Variable domain in full (rest from reference TRBV5-4 and TRBJ2-1): ETGVTQSPTHLIKTRGQQVTLRCSSQSGHNTVSWYQQALGQGPQFIFQYYREEENGRGNFPPRFSGLQFPNYSSELNVNALELDDSALYLCASSLLGGRGEQFFGPGTRLTVL.